This entry concerns a single TCR beta chain. Repertoires were generated with immunoSEQ multiplex PCR, while TCRdb's copy carries only in-frame clones and drops some. The data hold just over 70,000 clones, with 65% to 85% observed a single time. This sample was included in a study of early stage breast cancer tumors. At the level of the study: ER+/PR+/HER2- status applied to about 75% of the 16 invasive breast tumors. Each sample averaged around 10-fold read coverage.

The sample consisted of blood. The source is a person aged 55-75 years with breast cancer.

CDR3 coding DNA: TGCGCCAGCAGCCCACCGGGACTACAAGAGACCCAGTACTTC. It yields the protein CASSPPGLQETQYF. The chain has TRBV5-1 and TRBJ2-5; 7 nucleotides match TRBD2. V shed 4 bases, J shed 2 bases, and the junction held 5 bases outside the gene matches. The CDR3 is 14 residues long. Germline V lookup: CDR1 SGHRS, CDR2 YFSETQ.